This TCR beta chain was identified during a study of cytotoxic CD8 clonotypes in ibrutinib-treated CLL. Across the whole study: Response sampling occurred after a median 12 months of treatment (range 6 to 36). The study, taken as a whole, reports: The clonality rise at ibrutinib response reflected private clonotype expansion.

A 1 in 200,000 to 1 in 1 million T cell depth was the sequencing target. The data were produced by immunoSEQ multiplex PCR, yet TCRdb's version contains in-frame clones alone and is incomplete. The sample records approximately 330,000 clones, around four fifths being singletons. On this clone itself: Its antigen is unknown.

The sequences come from PBMCs, collected before ibrutinib treatment. The TCR comes from a human donor with chronic lymphocytic leukemia.

DNA for the CDR3: TGCGCCAGCAGCCAAGATCCCGGACTAGCGGGAGGGCCGGCAGAGACCCAGTACTTC. Protein sequence: CASSQDPGLAGGPAETQYF. V usage is TRBV4-3 and J usage is TRBJ2-5, with 15 bases fitting TRBD2. The V and J ends lost 0 bases and 4 bases, in that order; junction bases with no gene match: 9. Germline values: CDR1 LGHNA, CDR2 YSLEER. This CDR3 is built from 19 residues.